A selection of T cell receptor beta chains follows, all from one sample in a study of blood T cell repertoires in COVID-19. The method was immunoSEQ multiplex PCR; TCRdb's version includes in-frame clones alone and lacks a portion of them. The table shows roughly 150,000 clones, with approximately 82% occurring only once. Sequenced: peripheral blood. All receptors come from a woman between 50 and 59 years old in a cohort sampled during active or convalescent COVID-19. Both conserved end residues are part of each CDR3. D genes are given only for firm matches. Not every row has a clone size; where given, it reads once, few, many or a size class.

clone_size,v_call,j_call,d_call,cdr3_nt,cdr3_aa
.,TRBV6-1,TRBJ1-3,TRBD1,TGTGCCAGCAGTGACCGGGGACAGGGGACGGGAAACACCATATATTTT,CASSDRGQGTGNTIYF
.,TRBV4-1,TRBJ1-5,TRBD1,TGCGCCAGCAGCCAAGGTCTAGGGGGTAAGACAGGGGAAAATCAGCCCCAGCATTTT,CASSQGLGGKTGENQPQHF
.,TRBV9,TRBJ2-1,TRBD2,TGTGCCAGCAGCCCTTCGCACCTCGGGGGGGCCTACAATGAGCAGTTCTTC,CASSPSHLGGAYNEQFF
.,TRBV4-3,TRBJ1-4,.,TGCGCCAGCAGCCAAGAAAAGGGGCTCGGGGAAAAACTGTTTTTT,CASSQEKGLGEKLFF
.,TRBV7-2,TRBJ2-5,.,TGTGCCAGCAGCTTAGAAGTTTCAGGGCGGAGGACCCAGTACTTC,CASSLEVSGRRTQYF
few,TRBV30,TRBJ2-7,TRBD1,TGTGCCTGGAGCTCTCCGGGACAGCGCTACGAGCAGTACTTC,CAWSSPGQRYEQYF
.,TRBV6-5,TRBJ1-6,.,TGTGCCAGCAGGGACAGCTCCTATAATTCACCCCTCCACTTT,CASRDSSYNSPLHF
.,TRBV5-1,TRBJ1-5,.,TGCGCCAGCAGCTCCGGACACAGGGTAAGGTATAGCAATCAGCCCCAGCATTTT,CASSSGHRVRYSNQPQHF
once,TRBV2,TRBJ1-4,.,TGTGCCAGCAGGGGGAAGCCGGGACTTGAAAAACTGTTTTTT,CASRGKPGLEKLFF
.,TRBV3-1/TRBV3-2,TRBJ1-4,.,TGTGCCAGCAGCCAAGATCTGGCAGGAAATGAAAAACTGTTTTTT,CASSQDLAGNEKLFF
.,TRBV30,TRBJ2-4,.,TGTGCCTGGAGTTGGGCACAAAACATTCAGTACTTC,CAWSWAQNIQYF
.,TRBV18,TRBJ1-1,.,TGTGCCAGCTCACAGGGACACCTGAACACTGAAGCTTTCTTT,CASSQGHLNTEAFF
.,TRBV5-1,TRBJ1-2,.,TGCGCCAGCAGCCAGCCGCCCGACAGCTATGGCTACACCTTC,CASSQPPDSYGYTF
.,TRBV5-4,TRBJ2-3,TRBD2,TGTGCCAGCAGAGCCGGGACTAGCGTAAGCACAGATACGCAGTATTTT,CASRAGTSVSTDTQYF
.,TRBV27,TRBJ1-5,TRBD1,TGTGCCAGCAGTCCGGGACAGTGGGGGAGTCAGCCCCAGCATTTT,CASSPGQWGSQPQHF
.,TRBV6-4,TRBJ2-1,TRBD2,TGTGCCAGCAGTCTACTAGCGGGTGGGCTCTCCTACAATGAGCAGTTCTTC,CASSLLAGGLSYNEQFF
.,TRBV6-5,TRBJ1-5,.,TGTGCCAGCAGTCGTACAGGAGGGAAAAAGCCCCAGCATTTT,CASSRTGGKKPQHF
.,TRBV5-6,TRBJ1-1,.,TGTGCCAGCAGCTTGACAGGGTCGAACACTGAAGCTTTCTTT,CASSLTGSNTEAFF
.,TRBV19,TRBJ1-1,.,TGTGCCAGTATAGGGGGTTTGGTTGAAGCTTTCTTT,CASIGGLVEAFF
.,TRBV6-5,TRBJ2-7,TRBD2,TGTGCCAGCAGTTACTCCGCGGGGGACTCCTACGAGCAGTACTTC,CASSYSAGDSYEQYF
.,TRBV5-6,TRBJ1-6,.,TGTGCCAGCAGCTTGAGGGGGGGAAGTAATTCACCCCTCCACTTT,CASSLRGGSNSPLHF
.,TRBV12-5,TRBJ1-5,TRBD1,TGTGCTAGTGGTCCGACAGGGGGAAAGGATCAGCCCCAGCATTTT,CASGPTGGKDQPQHF
.,TRBV6-2/TRBV6-3,TRBJ1-2,TRBD1,TGTGCCAGCAGTTCGGACAGGGCAAAGAGGTCTAACTATGGCTACACCTTC,CASSSDRAKRSNYGYTF
.,TRBV7-8,TRBJ1-5,.,TGTGCCAGCAGCTTAGCAGACTATAGCAATCAGCCCCAGCATTTT,CASSLADYSNQPQHF
.,TRBV20-1,TRBJ1-1,.,TGCAGTGCTAGGACCCTAGCAGCTTTCTTT,CSARTLAAFF
.,TRBV5-1,TRBJ2-5,TRBD2,TGCGCCAGCAGTGGCGGGGGGAACCAAGAGACCCAGTACTTC,CASSGGGNQETQYF
.,TRBV5-1,TRBJ2-7,TRBD1,TGCGCCAGCAGCTTGTCAGGGGGCTTCCCCTACGAGCAGTACTTC,CASSLSGGFPYEQYF
.,TRBV29-1,TRBJ2-1,.,TGCAGCGTTGAAGCCGTTCCGTACAATGAGCAGTTCTTC,CSVEAVPYNEQFF
.,TRBV18,TRBJ1-1,TRBD1,TGTGCCAGCTCAGCAGGGGACAGTGACACTGAAGCTTTCTTT,CASSAGDSDTEAFF
once,TRBV7-6,TRBJ2-7,.,TGTGCCAGCAGCTTATTCCAGACTCCTACCTACGAGCAGTACTTC,CASSLFQTPTYEQYF
.,TRBV7-8,TRBJ2-1,TRBD2,TGTGCCAGCAGAAAGAGCGGGGGGAACTACAATGAGCAGTTCTTC,CASRKSGGNYNEQFF
.,TRBV6-5,TRBJ2-7,TRBD2,TGTGCCAGCACACGGGGGGGGCCCTACGAGCAGTACTTC,CASTRGGPYEQYF
.,TRBV14,TRBJ1-4,.,TGTGCCAGCAGCCAAGGAGGAGGGCGTTATGAAAAACTGTTTTTT,CASSQGGGRYEKLFF
.,TRBV2,TRBJ2-1,TRBD2,TGTGCCAGCAGTGAAGAAAGGACTAGAAACAATGAGCAGTTCTTC,CASSEERTRNNEQFF
.,TRBV3-1/TRBV3-2,TRBJ1-5,.,TGTGCCAGCAGCCCAGACCCGACAGAAACAAGCAATCAGCCCCAGCATTTT,CASSPDPTETSNQPQHF